Below are 2 T cell receptor beta chains sequenced from a single sample in a study of cytomegalovirus exposure and HLA in healthy donors. Libraries were prepared by immunoSEQ multiplex PCR; TCRdb keeps only in-frame clonotypes and omits some of them. The table includes some 130,000 clones, almost 85% detected once. Sample: PBMCs. The source is a man under 40 in good health and CMV-seropositive.

This chain joins TRBV28 and TRBJ2-7; TRBD1 aligns across 8 bases. The CDR3 has 14 amino acids. Germline CDR1 and CDR2: MDHEN and SYDVKM. V shed 7 bases, J shed 2 bases, and the junction held 7 bases outside the gene matches. The chain's CDR3 is CASNSPGGTYEQYF. Here the CDR3 DNA reads TGTGCCAGCAACTCACCAGGGGGCACCTACGAGCAGTACTTC.

The chain carries TRBV2 and TRBJ2-2; TRBD2 might be the D (7 bases). The germline V gene encodes CDR1 SNHLY and CDR2 FYNNEI. V was clipped by 5 bases and J by 7 bases, with 14 bases between them. The CDR3 has 14 amino acids. In DNA, the CDR3 is TGTGCCAGCAGTCGATCTAGGGGGGGCGGGGAGCTGTTTTTT. Residues: CASSRSRGGGELFF. The full variable domain, in which reference TRBV2 and TRBJ2-2 provide the parts outside the CDR3, is EPEVTQTPSHQVTQMGQEVILRCVPISNHLYFYWYRQILGQKVEFLVSFYNNEISEKSEIFDDQFSVERPDGSNFTLKIRSTKLEDSAMYFCASSRSRGGGELFFGEGSRLTVL.